Listed below are T cell receptor beta chains from one sample, sequenced in a study of CD8 T cells in Susac syndrome. Each CDR3 protein is one row after TCRdb ran MiXCR on the immunoSEQ multiplex PCR reads. The top ten clones hold about 0.1% of a sample with 150,000 to 200,000 distinct CDR3 sequences, roughly 95% of them seen once. Sequencing used CD4+ T cells from PBMCs. These receptors all stem from a human donor with multiple sclerosis. Each CDR3 is given with its conserved first and last residue. The D gene is left open where the match is weak. A row's size may be missing; if present it is once, few, many or a size class.

abundance	v_gene	j_gene	d_gene	CDR3aa	CDR3nt
NA	TRBV3-1	TRBJ1-1	NA	CASSQSTGTAGAEAFF	TGTGCCAGCAGCCAATCCACAGGAACCGCTGGGGCTGAAGCTTTCTTT
NA	TRBV11-2	TRBJ1-1	NA	CASSFQTSNTEAFF	TGTGCCAGCAGCTTCCAAACCTCGAACACTGAAGCTTTCTTT
NA	TRBV29-1	TRBJ2-7	NA	CSVVDRAGYEQYF	TGCAGCGTGGTAGACAGGGCGGGATACGAGCAGTACTTC
NA	TRBV18	TRBJ2-7	TRBD2	CASSPPVGTSAYEQYF	TGTGCCAGCTCACCACCGGTAGGGACTAGCGCATACGAGCAGTACTTC
NA	TRBV18	TRBJ2-1	TRBD2	CASSTSGSSSEQFF	TGTGCCAGCTCCACTAGCGGGAGTAGCAGTGAGCAGTTCTTC
NA	TRBV20-1	TRBJ2-7	NA	CSGGRLARDEQYF	TGCAGTGGCGGAAGACTGGCCCGGGACGAGCAGTACTTC
NA	TRBV6-2/TRBV6-3	TRBJ2-1	NA	CASSYHEPSYNEQFF	TGTGCCAGCAGTTACCATGAGCCCTCCTACAATGAGCAGTTCTTC
NA	TRBV12-3/TRBV12-4	TRBJ2-4	TRBD1	CASSTTGSSKNIQYF	TGTGCCAGCAGTACGACAGGGAGCTCCAAAAACATTCAGTACTTC
NA	TRBV29-1	TRBJ2-1	NA	CSVDEGWDGEQFF	TGCAGCGTGGACGAGGGCTGGGACGGTGAGCAGTTCTTC
once	TRBV3-1	TRBJ1-1	NA	CASSHEAGTEAFF	TGTGCCAGCAGCCACGAGGCGGGGACTGAAGCTTTCTTT
NA	TRBV7-9	TRBJ1-2	NA	CASSPDGGSYGYTF	TGTGCCAGCAGCCCGGATGGGGGAAGTTATGGCTACACCTTC
NA	TRBV7-9	TRBJ2-1	TRBD1	CASSPLTGDNEQFF	TGTGCCAGCAGCCCCTTGACAGGGGACAATGAGCAGTTCTTC
once	TRBV12-3/TRBV12-4	TRBJ2-5	NA	CASSPASGTQYF	TGTGCCAGCAGTCCTGCTTCGGGGACCCAGTACTTC
NA	TRBV4-1	TRBJ2-4	TRBD2	CASSHTPGLAGGPENIQYF	TGCGCCAGCAGCCATACCCCCGGGCTAGCGGGAGGGCCAGAAAACATTCAGTACTTC
NA	TRBV30	TRBJ1-1	TRBD1	CAWMSGGTEAFF	TGTGCCTGGATGTCAGGGGGAACTGAAGCTTTCTTT
NA	TRBV20-1	TRBJ2-7	TRBD1	CSARRPGQRPGWSYF	TGCAGTGCTCGACGACCGGGACAGAGGCCGGGGTGGTCTTACTTC
NA	TRBV29-1	TRBJ2-7	NA	CSVVVSPYEQYF	TGCAGCGTTGTCGTTAGCCCCTACGAGCAGTACTTC
NA	TRBV12-3/TRBV12-4	TRBJ2-1	NA	CASSLFDGGAEQFF	TGTGCCAGCAGTTTATTCGACGGCGGAGCTGAGCAGTTCTTC
NA	TRBV28	TRBJ2-7	TRBD2	CASSLSTSGNYEQYF	TGTGCCAGCAGTTTATCGACTAGCGGGAACTACGAGCAGTACTTC
NA	TRBV7-2	TRBJ2-3	NA	CASSFSSHTQYF	TGTGCCAGCAGCTTCTCTTCGCATACGCAGTATTTT